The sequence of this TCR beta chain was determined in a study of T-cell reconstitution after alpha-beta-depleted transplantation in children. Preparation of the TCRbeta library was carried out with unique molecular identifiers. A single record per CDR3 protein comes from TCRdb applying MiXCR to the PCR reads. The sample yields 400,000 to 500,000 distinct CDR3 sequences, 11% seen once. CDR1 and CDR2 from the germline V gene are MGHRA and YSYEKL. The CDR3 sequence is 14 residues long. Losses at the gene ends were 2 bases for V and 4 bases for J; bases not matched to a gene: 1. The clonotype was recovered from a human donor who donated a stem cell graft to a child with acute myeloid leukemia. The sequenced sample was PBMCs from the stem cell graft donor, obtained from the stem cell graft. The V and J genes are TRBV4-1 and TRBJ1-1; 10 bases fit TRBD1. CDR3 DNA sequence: TGCGCCAGCAGCCAATGGGACAGGGGCACTGAAGCTTTCTTT. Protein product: CASSQWDRGTEAFF.